This record looks at one TCR beta chain sequence and its context. The antigen it binds to is not known. The data derive from a study of CXCR3-negative and CXCR3-positive naive CD8 T cells (dated by TCRdb to about 2019). At the level of the whole study: In total, about 140 million TRB reads were obtained, or roughly 1.5 +/- 0.3 million reads per library. Naive subsets from about 5 donors and memory cells from 3 donors were included in the TRBV-TRBJ cluster analysis. The diversity and physicochemical repertoire analyses included 11 donors pooled from two independent experiments.

The CDR3 has 13 amino acids, counting the end cysteine and phenylalanine. The coding DNA is unavailable. The germline V gene supplies CDR1 SQVTM and CDR2 ANQGSEA. For each CD8+ T cell subset, flow sorting was done in triplicate, and around 300,000 cells per subset went directly into RLT lysis buffer. Naive CD8+ T cells were defined stringently as CD45RO-CCR7+CD27+CD95- to exclude memory contaminants. Peripheral blood mononuclear cells were isolated from buffy coats by standard density gradient centrifugation. Naive CXCR3-negative and CXCR3-positive CD8+ T cells were flow-sorted using a FACSAria III. An RNeasy Mini Kit was used to extract total RNA from the sorted cells. Study-wide findings and limitations: Freshly isolated PBMCs were used for most assays because CXCR3 expression went down partially after cryopreservation. Because surface CD5, which is linked to self-reactivity in mice, was comparable between the naive subsets, TCR interaction strength was also inferred from TRB CDR3 physicochemical properties. Comparably high repertoire diversity was found in both naive subsets, whereas much lower repertoire diversity was found in memory CD8+ T cells. TRB CDR3s from CXCR3-positive naive cells showed higher hydrophobicity (lower Kidera factor 4), lower energy, and higher strength and volume indices than CXCR3-negative naive cells. Naive CXCR3-negative and CXCR3-positive cells from the same donor showed similar TRBV-TRBJ usage, whereas memory cells showed distinct patterns.

The listed sequencing device is NextSeq 550. The Human TCR Profiling Kit (MiLaboratory) was used to make UMI-labeled 5' RACE TRB cDNA libraries. The full amount of extracted RNA was used for cDNA synthesis, and the full amount of resulting cDNA was used for PCR amplification. Libraries were prepared in parallel with an identical number of PCR cycles. From the authors' description of their analysis: About 50,000 +/- 9,200 unique UMI-labeled TRB cDNA molecules per library were extracted with MIGEC and MiXCR, with at least two reads per UMI required. On average, each library contained about 40,000 +/- 10,000 functional in-frame TRB CDR3 nucleotide clonotypes without stop codons. After downsampling to 5000 UMI-labeled TRB molecules per sample, diversity metrics such as normalized Shannon-Wiener and Chao1 were calculated in VDJtools. Clonotype-size-weighted physicochemical properties of the central five CDR3 residues (interaction energy, strength, volume and Kidera factor 4) were computed in VDJtools. The reads underwent TCRdb reprocessing, giving one record for each CDR3 protein sequence and no DNA. These V and J calls originate from TCRdb's pipeline instead of the authors' own analysis. This sample's table carries tens of thousands of distinct CDR3 sequences. The ten largest clones capture roughly 1.5% of the sample.

The sequence is built from TRBV29-1 and TRBJ2-7; TCRdb lists TRBD1, though no DNA is available to test this call. Material: naive CXCR3- CD8+ T cells from blood. Interpreted using the paper, the cell subset or site label stands for: CD45RO-CCR7+CD27+CD95- naive CD8+ T cells lacking CXCR3 (TNR3-). This receptor was taken from a human donor in good health. Some clones in this sample may be carry-over from other donors' samples. The CDR3 protein sequence reads: CSVCWTTSYEQYF.